Shown below are 3 T cell receptor beta chains from a single sample sequenced in a study of breast tumors, draining lymph nodes, adjacent tissues. Breast cancer patients provided tissue from their axillary draining lymph nodes. TCRdb re-analysed the multiplex PCR reads in MiXCR, keeping a single row per CDR3 protein. The sample carries around 140,000 distinct CDR3 sequences, about a fifth recorded once. Sequenced input: axillary lymph node tissue. The receptors were gathered from a female donor with breast cancer. Some clones in this sample may be carry-over from other donors' samples.

The genes are TRBV5-6 and TRBJ2-5, with a tentative D call TRBD2 (5 bases). Germline V gene data show CDR1 as SGHDT and CDR2 as YYEEEE. This CDR3 spans 15 amino acids. Trimming left V 4 bases short and J 2 bases short, with 15 bases between. In DNA form, the CDR3 reads TGTGCCAGCAGCCCGGAGGCGGCTCCACAAGAGACCCAGTACTTC. Protein sequence: CASSPEAAPQETQYF. The complete variable domain, with remaining parts taken from reference TRBV5-6 and TRBJ2-5, reads DAGVTQSPTHLIKTRGQQVTLRCSPKSGHDTVSWYQQALGQGPQFIFQYYEEEERQRGNFPDRFSGHQFPNYSSELNVNALLLGDSALYLCASSPEAAPQETQYFGPGTRLLVL.

This clonotype showed up many times. The chain combines TRBV11-3 with TRBJ2-1, with D unclear. Trimming cost V 0 bases and J 10 bases, with 10 bases left between them. Per germline, CDR1 SGHNT and CDR2 YENEEA. The CDR3 is 13 residues long. CDR3 nucleotides: TGTGCCAGCAGCTTAGATAAGCTGCGGGAGCAGTTCTTC. Protein sequence: CASSLDKLREQFF.

The genes are TRBV20-1 and TRBJ2-7; 7 positions agree with TRBD2. V shed 6 bases, J shed 5 bases, and the junction held 10 bases outside the gene matches. This CDR3 is 13 amino acids long. Germline lookup yields CDR1 DFQATT and CDR2 SNEGSKA (reference sequence). The CDR3 DNA reads as TGCAGTGCCGCCCACGGCGGGAGCCACGAGCAGTACTTC. As protein: CSAAHGGSHEQYF.